The 26 T cell receptor beta chains given below trace back to one sample, sequenced in a study of blood T cell repertoires in COVID-19. TCRdb keeps only in-frame clones here, not all; method: immunoSEQ multiplex PCR. The repertoire has nearly 300,000 clones, 88% of them found once; the top ten carry 5.5% to 8.5%. The specimen sequenced was peripheral blood. These receptors were obtained from a woman aged 30 to 39 who had recovered from COVID-19.

V usage is TRBV7-3 and J usage is TRBJ2-1; 13 nucleotides align to TRBD2. The CDR3 covers 16 residues. Looked up from germline, CDR1 is SGHTA and CDR2 is FQGTGA. J gave up 6 bases and V 4 bases, and 6 bases lay outside the gene matches. CDR3 region: CASSSQTSGGSNEQFF. The CDR3 coding sequence is TGTGCCAGCAGCTCACAGACTAGCGGGGGGTCCAATGAGCAGTTCTTC.

The rearrangement uses TRBV6-5 and TRBJ1-4; TRBD1 aligns across 10 bases. CDR3 length: 15 residues. Germline lookup yields CDR1 MNHEY and CDR2 SVGAGI. V lost 0 bases to trimming and J lost 8 bases; unmatched junction nucleotides: 3. The CDR3 protein is CASSYSGTGEEKLFF. The CDR3 DNA reads as TGTGCCAGCAGTTACTCAGGGACAGGGGAAGAAAAACTGTTTTTT.

This sequence joins TRBV6-4 and TRBJ2-7; 8 bases match TRBD1. This CDR3 is built from 17 residues. J gave up 2 bases and V 4 bases, and 13 bases lay outside the gene matches. CDR1 and CDR2 from the germline V gene are MRHNA and SNTAGT. The CDR3 DNA sequence: TGTGCCAGCAGTGTACCCCCGCGACAGGGGTCCCCCTACGAGCAGTACTTC. Encoded protein: CASSVPPRQGSPYEQYF.

This sequence joins TRBV6-6 and TRBJ1-4; D might be TRBD1 (6 bases). With 5 bases removed from V and 0 bases from J, the gap between germline ends came to 16 bases. The length of the CDR3 is 17 residues. Looked up from germline, CDR1 is MNHNY and CDR2 is SVGAGI (reference sequence). Here the CDR3 DNA reads TGTGCCAGCAGTCGGCGGGGGGGGGCGACAACTAATGAAAAACTGTTTTTT. Translating gives CASSRRGGATTNEKLFF.

The chain links TRBV10-1 to TRBJ1-1; unclear D gene. The germline CDR1 and CDR2 sequences are WNHNN and SYGVQD (reference sequence). This CDR3 has 11 residues. The V and J ends lost 8 bases and 0 bases respectively, with 4 bases between them. The CDR3 loop reads CASAMNTEAFF. The CDR3 DNA reads TGCGCCAGCGCTATGAACACTGAAGCTTTCTTT.

The rearrangement joins TRBV5-1 to TRBJ2-7; maybe TRBD1 (6 bases). V lost 4 bases and J 3 bases, leaving 14 bases between the germline ends. CDR1 is SGHRS and CDR2 is YFSETQ in the germline V gene. The CDR3 is 14 amino acids. The CDR3 reads CASSGRQDSYEQYF. The CDR3 DNA follows: TGCGCCAGCAGCGGGCGACAGGATAGCTACGAGCAGTACTTC.

The gene calls are TRBV19 and TRBJ1-2, with 12 bases identical to TRBD1. CDR1 and CDR2 (germline): LNHDA, SQIVND (reference sequence). V dropped 10 bases and J dropped 4; count of bases not matched to a gene: 10. The length of the CDR3 is 15 residues. CDR3 residues: CAISRDRGRIYGYTF. CDR3 in DNA: TGTGCCATTAGCCGGGACAGGGGGCGCATCTATGGCTACACCTTC.

This rearrangement joins TRBV7-8 to TRBJ2-5, with D possibly being TRBD1 (7 bases). The CDR3 spans 15 residues. Looked up from germline, CDR1 is SGHVS and CDR2 is FQNEAQ. Trimming removed 5 bases from V and 0 bases from J, with 13 bases in between. The CDR3 sequence: CASSHIRGDQETQYF. The CDR3 bases are TGTGCCAGCAGCCACATCAGGGGGGACCAAGAGACCCAGTACTTC.

The J gene is TRBJ2-5, the V gene TRBV5-4, with TRBD1 identical over 9 bases. Unmatched junction bases numbered 3, after V lost 4 bases and J lost 2 bases. Germline CDR1 SGHNT, CDR2 YYREEE (reference sequence). This CDR3 is built from 14 residues. Written as DNA, the CDR3 is TGTGCCAGCAGCCGGGACAGGGAACAAGAGACCCAGTACTTC. Translation: CASSRDREQETQYF.

V is TRBV29-1 and J is TRBJ1-2; D is perhaps TRBD1 (5 bases). Trimming stripped 4 bases from V and 8 bases from J, with 11 bases between. Germline V gene data show CDR1 as SQVTM and CDR2 as ANQGSEA. The CDR3 is 11 residues long. The CDR3 nucleotides are TGCAGCGTTGGGGTCAGGGTCGGCTACACCTTC. Its translation is CSVGVRVGYTF.

The chain carries TRBV4-3 and TRBJ2-1, with TRBD2 identical over 9 bases. Per the germline V gene, CDR1 is LGHNA and CDR2 is YSLEER. The CDR3 is 17 amino acids. The J segment lost 0 bases and the V segment lost 0 bases, leaving 3 bases of the junction unmatched. CDR3 coding DNA: TGCGCCAGCAGCCAAGATGCGGGGGGGAGCTCCTACAATGAGCAGTTCTTC. Translated: CASSQDAGGSSYNEQFF.

The chain has TRBV5-4 and TRBJ2-2; 9 nucleotides match TRBD1. The CDR3 spans 16 residues. After removal of 4 bases from V and 0 bases from J, the junction contained 4 bases not matched to a gene. Germline V gives CDR1 SGHNT, CDR2 YYREEE (reference sequence). The CDR3 protein is CASSPGQGPNTGELFF. CDR3 bases: TGTGCCAGCAGCCCAGGACAGGGGCCGAACACCGGGGAGCTGTTTTTT. Supplemented by reference TRBV5-4 and TRBJ2-2, the full variable domain reads ETGVTQSPTHLIKTRGQQVTLRCSSQSGHNTVSWYQQALGQGPQFIFQYYREEENGRGNFPPRFSGLQFPNYSSELNVNALELDDSALYLCASSPGQGPNTGELFFGEGSRLTVL.

This clone was seen a handful of times. V gene TRBV27 combines with J gene TRBJ2-5; possibly TRBD1 for D (5 bases). The CDR3 is made up of 13 amino acids. Germline CDR1 reads MNHEY; CDR2 reads SMNVEV (reference sequence). The V end was cut by 2 bases, the J end by 4 bases, with 8 bases between. Here the CDR3 reads CASSLKTGETQYF. The CDR3 nucleotides read TGTGCCAGCAGTTTAAAAACAGGAGAGACCCAGTACTTC.

The chain links TRBV5-4 to TRBJ1-1; perhaps TRBD1 as D (6 bases). Germline CDR1 reads SGHNT; CDR2 reads YYREEE (reference sequence). This CDR3 region has 14 residues. The V end was cut by 0 bases, the J end by 6 bases, with 12 bases between. This CDR3 is CASSLGGRGPEAFF. The CDR3 DNA reads TGTGCCAGCAGCTTGGGGGGGCGCGGGCCTGAAGCTTTCTTT.

This chain connects TRBV9 to TRBJ1-6, with D tentatively TRBD1 (6 bases). Germline V gene sequence: CDR1 SGDLS, CDR2 YYNGEE. The V gene lost 3 bases and the J gene lost 5 bases, with 12 bases spanning the gap. The CDR3 covers 15 residues. The CDR3 nucleotides are TGTGCCAGCAGCGCCGGCGGGGGGCATAATTCACCCCTCCACTTT. Translating gives CASSAGGGHNSPLHF.

The chain combines TRBV12-3 or TRBV12-4 with TRBJ1-2; possible D gene TRBD1, 5 bases. This CDR3 spans 13 amino acids. Deletions cut 7 bases from V and 4 bases from J, with 13 bases between. The CDR3 DNA is TGTGCCAGCACCGCGGGGCAGGCCTATGGCTACACCTTC. It encodes CASTAGQAYGYTF.

The V gene is TRBV11-2, the J gene TRBJ1-3, with D unclear. Trimming cost V 3 bases and J 3 bases, with 3 bases left between them. CDR1 is SGHAT and CDR2 is FQNNGV in the germline V gene. The CDR3 is made up of 12 amino acids. The CDR3 sequence is CASSFVGNTIYF. DNA of the CDR3: TGTGCCAGCAGCTTCGTTGGAAACACCATATATTTT.

The V and J genes are TRBV4-1 and TRBJ2-5, with D possibly being TRBD1 (6 bases). The CDR3 totals 14 residues. Trimming left V 4 bases short and J 3 bases short, with 12 bases between. The germline V gene encodes CDR1 MGHRA and CDR2 YSYEKL. The CDR3 loop is CASSRLEGEETQYF. The DNA for the CDR3 is TGCGCCAGCAGCCGCCTAGAGGGGGAAGAGACCCAGTACTTC.

The CDR3 DNA is TGTGCCAGTAGTATCCGGGACTATCTCTCCCAAGAGACCCAGTACTTC. Translation: CASSIRDYLSQETQYF. This chain links TRBV19 with TRBJ2-5, with TRBD2 identical over 7 bases. Trimming cost V 3 bases and J 1 base; bases outside gene matches: 8. CDR1 is LNHDA and CDR2 is SQIVND in the germline V gene (reference sequence). This CDR3 contains 16 residues.

This clone was seen a handful of times. V gene TRBV28 combines with J gene TRBJ2-7, with D perhaps matching TRBD2 (6 bases). Trimming cost V 5 bases and J 0 bases, with 17 bases left between them. Per the germline V gene, CDR1 is MDHEN and CDR2 is SYDVKM. The CDR3 extends over 16 amino acids. The CDR3 loop reads CASSRGVAQGSYEQYF. Written as DNA, the CDR3 is TGTGCCAGCAGTCGCGGGGTGGCTCAGGGCTCCTACGAGCAGTACTTC.

This rearrangement joins TRBV18 to TRBJ1-4; D remains unclear. Trimming took off 5 bases at V and 0 bases at J, with 19 bases between the two ends. This CDR3 region has 18 residues. Germline values: CDR1 KGHSH, CDR2 LQKENI. DNA for the CDR3: TGTGCCAGCTCATCCCCGCCGGCCGGGAGGGCAACTAATGAAAAACTGTTTTTT. Its translation is CASSSPPAGRATNEKLFF.

The gene calls are TRBV7-6 and TRBJ1-1; D uncertain. The V gene's germline CDR1 is SGHVS and CDR2 FNYEAQ. The CDR3 totals 14 residues. The V end lost 1 base, the J end lost 4 bases, and 10 bases lay between the germline ends. The CDR3, as DNA: TGTGCCAGCAGCTTAGGCCTTGGGAGCACTGAAGCTTTCTTT. Translated, it gives CASSLGLGSTEAFF.

This clone was counted only a few times. The CDR3 here is CASSQGVATVYGYTF. Written as DNA, the CDR3 is TGTGCCAGCAGCCAAGGCGTCGCGACAGTCTATGGCTACACCTTC. This chain uses TRBV14 with TRBJ1-2; TRBD1 might be the D (5 bases). Germline values: CDR1 SGHDN, CDR2 FVKESK. The V and J ends lost 1 base and 4 bases respectively, with 13 bases between them. The CDR3 is 15 residues long.

The chain combines TRBV6-6 with TRBJ1-5, with D hard to call. The CDR3 loop spans 11 amino acids. The V gene lost 8 bases and the J gene lost 3 bases, with 5 bases spanning the gap. Germline CDR1 MNHNY, CDR2 SVGAGI (reference sequence). The CDR3 loop reads CASGDNQPQHF. DNA for the CDR3: TGTGCCAGCGGAGACAATCAGCCCCAGCATTTT.

This chain connects TRBV13 to TRBJ1-1; D ambiguous. The CDR3 covers 14 residues. Germline CDR1 is PRHDT and CDR2 is FYEKMQ (reference sequence). The V end lost 7 bases, the J end lost 1 base, and 13 bases lay between the germline ends. Written as DNA, the CDR3 is TGTGCCAGCAAGGACGGACTGGGGAACACTGAAGCTTTCTTT. Its translation is CASKDGLGNTEAFF.

The CDR3 DNA is TGCGCCAGCAGCCTTCGCCACCAGGAAACTGAAGCTTTCTTT. This translates into CASSLRHQETEAFF. The J gene is TRBJ1-1, the V gene TRBV4-1; D not certain. V was pared by 4 bases and J by 5 bases, with 14 bases between. From germline, CDR1 is MGHRA and CDR2 YSYEKL. This CDR3 contains 14 residues.